This passage covers 15 T cell receptor beta chains from one sample sequenced in a study of human T cells and chemical hapten exposure. As to time point: pre-sensitization, week 0. Stated treatment: therapeutic diphenylcyclopropenone sensitization with weekly scalp DPC. TCRdb called the RACE reads again in MiXCR, with one record for every CDR3 protein. The repertoire holds around 180,000 distinct CDR3 sequences, with 30% as singletons. The sample in question was whole blood, obtained in connection with sensitization to the hapten diphenylcyclopropenone (DPC). Receptors originate from a woman aged 30 to 39 with alopecia areata. Some clones in this sample may be carry-over from other donors' samples.

Only a few counts were recorded for this clonotype. The chain has TRBV28 and TRBJ2-3, with 10 bases matching TRBD1. Germline-derived CDR1 and CDR2 are MDHEN and SYDVKM. The ends lost 6 bases at V and 5 bases at J; junction bases unmatched: 8. The CDR3 loop spans 15 amino acids. The CDR3 DNA reads TGTGCCAGCAGGGGACAGGGGACGTTCTTAGATACGCAGTATTTT. Encoded protein: CASRGQGTFLDTQYF.

Only a few counts were recorded for this clonotype. The chain employs TRBV7-2 and TRBJ1-6; D remains unclear. Germline values: CDR1 SGHTA, CDR2 FQGNSA. V lost 1 base and J 5 bases, leaving 9 bases between the germline ends. This CDR3 spans 15 amino acids. CDR3: CASSLGVSHNSPLHF. CDR3 nucleotides: TGTGCCAGCAGCTTAGGGGTCAGCCATAATTCACCCCTCCACTTT.

There are a few counts of this clonotype. The chain joins TRBV6-2 or TRBV6-3 to TRBJ2-7; the match to TRBD2 covers 8 bases. This CDR3 has 17 amino acids. CDR1 and CDR2 (germline): MNHEY, SVGEGT. The V segment lost 7 bases and the J segment 1 base; nucleotides outside the gene matches: 15. The CDR3 DNA reads TGTGCCAGCACCTTGTCACCCTACTCTAGCGGGTCCTACGAGCAGTACTTC. Encoded protein: CASTLSPYSSGSYEQYF.

The chain joins TRBV28 to TRBJ2-1, with D maybe TRBD1 (6 bases). CDR1 is MDHEN, CDR2 SYDVKM, per germline. Trimming took 5 bases from V and 3 from J, leaving 14 bases between them. The CDR3 is made up of 15 amino acids. CDR3 nucleotide sequence: TGTGCCAGCAGTCCAACACCCAGGGGCTACAATGAGCAGTTCTTC. Its translation is CASSPTPRGYNEQFF.

A remark on this clonotype: A junction boundary mismatches the germline segment, possibly from a read error. V usage is TRBV24-1 and J usage is TRBJ1-2; no firm D call. CDR3 length equals 12 residues. Per germline, CDR1 KGHDR and CDR2 SFDVKD. This CDR3 reads CATSEGNCGYTF. The DNA of the CDR3 is TGTGCCACCAGTGAAGGGAACTGTGGCTACACCTTC.

The chain recombines TRBV5-1 with TRBJ2-3; 10 bases are shared with TRBD1. Germline V CDR1 and CDR2: SGHRS, YFSETQ. CDR3 length: 16 residues. The V gene end was trimmed by 0 bases and the J gene end by 0 bases; junction bases not matched to a gene: 1. CDR3 sequence: CASSLGGQGSTDTQYF. The CDR3 nucleotides are TGCGCCAGCAGCTTGGGGGGACAGGGGAGCACAGATACGCAGTATTTT.

DNA of the CDR3: TGTGCCAGCAGCCCGGGGAGCGAGCAGTACTTC. It yields the protein CASSPGSEQYF. V usage is TRBV7-9 and J usage is TRBJ2-7; D might be TRBD2 (5 bases). The germline V gene encodes CDR1 SEHNR and CDR2 FQNEAQ (reference sequence). The germline V and J ends were trimmed by 5 bases and 6 bases, with 8 bases remaining between them. This CDR3 has 11 amino acids.

This clonotype was counted ten times or more. The rearrangement joins TRBV10-3 to TRBJ2-5; tentative D call: TRBD2 (5 bases). The CDR3 has 15 amino acids. Between the trimmed V and J ends, which lost 0 bases and 3 bases, there was a span of 11 bases. Germline loops: CDR1 ENHRY, CDR2 SYGVKD. This chain's CDR3 is CAISESQSGKETQYF. The CDR3 DNA sequence: TGTGCCATCAGTGAGTCCCAGTCGGGGAAAGAGACCCAGTACTTC.

The chain couples TRBV10-3 to TRBJ1-4; 9 nucleotides line up with TRBD1. V shed 10 bases, J shed 7 bases, and the junction held 4 bases outside the gene matches. The CDR3 loop spans 12 amino acids. The V gene's germline CDR1 is ENHRY and CDR2 SYGVKD. This chain's CDR3 is CATGTGSEKLFF. The CDR3 DNA sequence: TGTGCCACGGGGACAGGGAGTGAAAAACTGTTTTTT.

This clonotype was seen a handful of times. The V call is TRBV20-1, the J call TRBJ2-1; the D gene is possibly TRBD1 (6 bases). The CDR3 spans 12 residues. V was pared by 6 bases and J by 4 bases, with 10 bases between. CDR1 is DFQATT and CDR2 is SNEGSKA in the germline V gene (reference sequence). The CDR3 nucleotides read TGCAGTGCCCGCCAGGGGTACAATGAGCAGTTCTTC. Amino acids: CSARQGYNEQFF.

V and J are TRBV20-1 and TRBJ1-2, with D unclear. The CDR3 is made up of 13 amino acids. V lost 1 base to trimming and J lost 8 bases, with 14 bases between them. Germline loops: CDR1 DFQATT, CDR2 SNEGSKA (reference sequence). CDR3 bases: TGCAGTGCTAGAGTCCAAATTGTATCAGGCTACACCTTC. It yields the protein CSARVQIVSGYTF.

This clonotype was observed at least ten times. One end of the junction is discordant with germline, which a read error may explain. This chain connects TRBV5-1 to TRBJ2-2; no clear D. Germline V lookup: CDR1 SGHRS, CDR2 YFSETQ. There are 12 residues in the CDR3. CDR3: CASSLDTGELFF. CDR3 DNA sequence: TGTGCCAGCAGTTTAGACACCGGGGAGCTGTTTTTT.

The chain recombines TRBV28 with TRBJ1-1, with no clear D. The germline gives CDR1 MDHEN, CDR2 SYDVKM. V was clipped by 7 bases and J by 11 bases, with 17 bases between them. The CDR3 sequence is 12 residues long. The CDR3 DNA is TGTGCCAGCACCCGGGCCTGGGCTTTTGCTTTCTTT. Amino acid sequence: CASTRAWAFAFF.

The sample holds a few counts of this clonotype. The genes are TRBV27 and TRBJ1-6; D is perhaps TRBD1 (6 bases). The CDR3 is 14 residues long. Trimming removed 6 bases at V and 6 bases at J, with 12 bases between. Germline assignment: CDR1 MNHEY and CDR2 SMNVEV (reference sequence). The CDR3 nucleotides read TGTGCCAGCAGCAAAACAGGGATTAATTCACCCCTCCACTTT. Protein: CASSKTGINSPLHF.

V usage is TRBV9 and J usage is TRBJ2-3; D possibly corresponds to TRBD2 (5 bases). V was clipped by 3 bases and J by 2 bases, with 19 bases between them. The length of the CDR3 is 17 residues. CDR1 is SGDLS, CDR2 YYNGEE, per germline. For the CDR3, the DNA is TGTGCCAGCAGCGGGAGTAGCGTACGTACACCCACAGATACGCAGTATTTT. As protein: CASSGSSVRTPTDTQYF.